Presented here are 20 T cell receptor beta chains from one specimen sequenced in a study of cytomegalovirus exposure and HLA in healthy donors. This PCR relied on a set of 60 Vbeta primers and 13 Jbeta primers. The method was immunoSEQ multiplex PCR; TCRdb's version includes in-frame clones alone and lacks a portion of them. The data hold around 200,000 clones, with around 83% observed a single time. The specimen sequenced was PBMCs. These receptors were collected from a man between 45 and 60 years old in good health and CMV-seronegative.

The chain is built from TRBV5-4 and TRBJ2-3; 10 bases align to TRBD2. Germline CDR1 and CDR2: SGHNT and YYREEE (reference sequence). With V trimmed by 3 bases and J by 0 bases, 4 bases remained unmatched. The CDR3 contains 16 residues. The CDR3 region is CASSSSGGASTDTQYF. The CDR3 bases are TGTGCCAGCAGCTCTAGCGGGGGAGCTAGCACAGATACGCAGTATTTT.

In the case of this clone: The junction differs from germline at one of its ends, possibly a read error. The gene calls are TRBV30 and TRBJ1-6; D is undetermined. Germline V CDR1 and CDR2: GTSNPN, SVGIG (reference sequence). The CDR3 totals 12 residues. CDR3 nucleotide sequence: TGTGCCTGGGGCTTAGCTACTTCATCCCTCCACTTT. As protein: CAWGLATSSLHF.

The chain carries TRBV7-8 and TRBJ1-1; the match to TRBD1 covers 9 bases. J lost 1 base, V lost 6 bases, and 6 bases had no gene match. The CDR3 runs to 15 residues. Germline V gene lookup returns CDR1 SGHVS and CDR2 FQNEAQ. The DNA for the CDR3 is TGTGCCAGCAGACGGGACAGGGTCCGGAACACTGAAGCTTTCTTT. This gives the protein CASRRDRVRNTEAFF.

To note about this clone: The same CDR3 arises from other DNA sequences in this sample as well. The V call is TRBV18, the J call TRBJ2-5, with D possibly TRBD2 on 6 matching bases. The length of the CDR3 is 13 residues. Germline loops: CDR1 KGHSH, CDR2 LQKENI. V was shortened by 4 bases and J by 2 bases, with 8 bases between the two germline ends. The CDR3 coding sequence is TGTGCCAGCTCACTCGGACTACAAGAGACCCAGTACTTC. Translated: CASSLGLQETQYF.

DNA of the CDR3: TGTGCCAGCAGCTTAAGGGGCGCGGGAGGGACCGACGAGCAGTTCTTC. Translation: CASSLRGAGGTDEQFF. This sequence joins TRBV7-2 and TRBJ2-1; 9 bases match TRBD2. CDR3 size: 16 residues. J gave up 10 bases and V 2 bases, and 12 bases lay outside the gene matches. The germline gives CDR1 SGHTA, CDR2 FQGNSA.

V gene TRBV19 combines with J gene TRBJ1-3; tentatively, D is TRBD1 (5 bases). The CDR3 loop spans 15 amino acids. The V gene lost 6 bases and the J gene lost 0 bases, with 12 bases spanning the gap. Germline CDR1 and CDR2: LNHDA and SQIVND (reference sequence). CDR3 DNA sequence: TGTGCCAGTAGGGACATGGCAGACTCTGGAAACACCATATATTTT. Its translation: CASRDMADSGNTIYF.

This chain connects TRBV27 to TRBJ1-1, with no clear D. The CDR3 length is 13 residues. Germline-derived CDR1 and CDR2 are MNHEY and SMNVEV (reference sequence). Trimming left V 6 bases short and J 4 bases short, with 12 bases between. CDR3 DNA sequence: TGTGCCAGCAGCTTAGGAGGTATCACTGAAGCTTTCTTT. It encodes CASSLGGITEAFF.

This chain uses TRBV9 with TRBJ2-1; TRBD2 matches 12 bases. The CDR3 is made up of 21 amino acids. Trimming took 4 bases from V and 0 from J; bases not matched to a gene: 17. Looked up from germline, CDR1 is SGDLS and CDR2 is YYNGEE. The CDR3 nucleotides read TGTGCCAGCAGCTCTAACTCCGGGACTAGCGGGCTATCGAGCTCCTACAATGAGCAGTTCTTC. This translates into CASSSNSGTSGLSSSYNEQFF.

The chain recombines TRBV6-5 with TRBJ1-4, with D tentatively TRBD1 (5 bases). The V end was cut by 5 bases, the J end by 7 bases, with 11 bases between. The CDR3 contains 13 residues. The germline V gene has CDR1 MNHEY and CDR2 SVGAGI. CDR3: CASSSRGGEKLFF. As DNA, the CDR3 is TGTGCCAGCAGTAGTAGGGGTGGTGAAAAACTGTTTTTT.

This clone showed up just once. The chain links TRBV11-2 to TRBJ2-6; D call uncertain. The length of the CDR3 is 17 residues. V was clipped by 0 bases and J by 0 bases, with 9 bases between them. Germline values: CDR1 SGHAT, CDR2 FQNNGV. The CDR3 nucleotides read TGTGCCAGCAGCTTAGAAGGCAGAGGCTCTGGGGCCAACGTCCTGACTTTC. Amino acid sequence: CASSLEGRGSGANVLTF.

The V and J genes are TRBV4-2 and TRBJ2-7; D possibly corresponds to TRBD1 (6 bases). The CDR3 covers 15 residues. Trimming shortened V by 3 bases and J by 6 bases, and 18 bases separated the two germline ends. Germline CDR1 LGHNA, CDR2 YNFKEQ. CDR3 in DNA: TGTGCCAGCAGCCAGCACGGGACACTCCCCGGCGAGCAGTACTTC. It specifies CASSQHGTLPGEQYF.

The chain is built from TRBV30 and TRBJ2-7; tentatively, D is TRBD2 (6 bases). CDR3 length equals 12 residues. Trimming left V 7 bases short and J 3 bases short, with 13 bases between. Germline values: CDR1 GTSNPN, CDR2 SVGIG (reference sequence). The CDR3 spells CASGTVSYEQYF. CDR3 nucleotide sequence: TGTGCCTCCGGGACTGTTAGCTACGAGCAGTACTTC.

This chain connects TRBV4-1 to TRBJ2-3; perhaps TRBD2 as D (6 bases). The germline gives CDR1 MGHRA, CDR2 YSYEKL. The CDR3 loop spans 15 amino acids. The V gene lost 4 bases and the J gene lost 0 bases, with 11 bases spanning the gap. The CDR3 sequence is CASSRLGISTDTQYF. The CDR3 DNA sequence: TGCGCCAGCAGCCGACTAGGAATTAGCACAGATACGCAGTATTTT.

CDR3 DNA sequence: TGCGCCAGCAGCTCCATTAGCGGGGGGACTGGCGAGACCCAGTACTTC. Its translation: CASSSISGGTGETQYF. The genes are TRBV5-1 and TRBJ2-5; 10 bases match TRBD2. V was clipped by 3 bases and J by 5 bases; unmatched bases: 10. The CDR3 sequence is 16 residues long. Germline V gene sequence: CDR1 SGHRS, CDR2 YFSETQ.

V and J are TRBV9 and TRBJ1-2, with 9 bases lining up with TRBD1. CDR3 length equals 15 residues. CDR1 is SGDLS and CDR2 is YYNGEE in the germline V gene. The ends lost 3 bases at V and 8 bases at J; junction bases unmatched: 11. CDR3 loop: CASSGTQGANGGYTF. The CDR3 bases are TGTGCCAGCAGCGGGACACAGGGGGCGAATGGCGGCTACACCTTC.

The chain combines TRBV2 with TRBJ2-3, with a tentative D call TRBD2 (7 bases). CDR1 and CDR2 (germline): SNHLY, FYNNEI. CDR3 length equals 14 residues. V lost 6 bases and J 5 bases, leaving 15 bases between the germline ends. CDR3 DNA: TGTGCCAGCAGCGTTTCGGGGGGCGGAGATACGCAGTATTTT. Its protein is CASSVSGGGDTQYF.

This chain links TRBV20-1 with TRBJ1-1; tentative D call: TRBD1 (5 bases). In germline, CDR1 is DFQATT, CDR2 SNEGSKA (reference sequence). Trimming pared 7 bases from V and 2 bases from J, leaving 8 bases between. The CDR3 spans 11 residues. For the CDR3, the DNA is TGCAGTGGACAGCCCAACACTGAAGCTTTCTTT. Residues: CSGQPNTEAFF.

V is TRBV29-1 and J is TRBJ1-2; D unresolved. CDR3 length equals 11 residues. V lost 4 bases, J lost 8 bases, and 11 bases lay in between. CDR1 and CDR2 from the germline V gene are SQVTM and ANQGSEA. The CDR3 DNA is TGCAGCGTTGGCGCGGGGAGGGGCTACACCTTC. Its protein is CSVGAGRGYTF. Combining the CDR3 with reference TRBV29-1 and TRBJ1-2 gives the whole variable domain SAVISQKPSRDICQRGTSLTIQCQVDSQVTMMFWYRQQPGQSLTLIATANQGSEATYESGFVIDKFPISRPNLTFSTLTVSNMSPEDSSIYLCSVGAGRGYTFGSGTRLTVV.

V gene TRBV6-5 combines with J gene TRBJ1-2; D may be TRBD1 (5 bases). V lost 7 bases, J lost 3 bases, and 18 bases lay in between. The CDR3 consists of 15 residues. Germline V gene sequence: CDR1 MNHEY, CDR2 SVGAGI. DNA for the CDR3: TGTGCCAGCAAGGCCTCGGGGGGGAATCACTATGGCTACACCTTC. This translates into CASKASGGNHYGYTF.

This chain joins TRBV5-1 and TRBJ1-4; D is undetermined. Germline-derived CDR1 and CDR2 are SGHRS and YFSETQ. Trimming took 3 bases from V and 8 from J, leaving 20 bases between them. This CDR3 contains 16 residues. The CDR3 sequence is CASSSGAGRVNEKLFF. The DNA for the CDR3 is TGCGCCAGCAGCTCGGGTGCGGGGAGGGTTAACGAAAAACTGTTTTTT. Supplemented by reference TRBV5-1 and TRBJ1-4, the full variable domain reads KAGVTQTPRYLIKTRGQQVTLSCSPISGHRSVSWYQQTPGQGLQFLFEYFSETQRNKGNFPGRFSGRQFSNSRSEMNVSTLELGDSALYLCASSSGAGRVNEKLFFGSGTQLSVL.